This entry is about one T cell receptor beta chain. Its antigen is currently unknown. The study ran its PCR with 60 Vbeta and 13 Jbeta primers. Some clones are missing from TCRdb's copy, which holds only in-frame ones; the method was immunoSEQ multiplex PCR. Of approximately 95,000 clones listed, 65% to 90% are singletons. This CDR3 has 17 residues. J lost 0 bases, V lost 7 bases, and 16 bases had no gene match. CDR1 SGHDT and CDR2 YYEEEE come from the germline V gene. These data belong to a study of cytomegalovirus exposure and HLA in healthy donors. General study points: Earlier results showed most TCR beta V segments being productive about 87% or about 30% of the time. Later analysis showed TCR association rates varying by HLA locus, highest for DRB1 and lowest for HLA-C. Many donors shared some public TCRs, even though most TCR sequences were rare.

Sequencing input: PBMCs. The chain carries TRBV5-6 and TRBJ2-7; the match to TRBD1 covers 7 bases. This receptor was identified in a woman in her 70s in good health and CMV-seropositive. The CDR3 nucleotides are TGTGCCAGCCCCGTTCTAGGGGGACAGACCTTCTCCTACGAGCAGTACTTC. Translated, it gives CASPVLGGQTFSYEQYF.